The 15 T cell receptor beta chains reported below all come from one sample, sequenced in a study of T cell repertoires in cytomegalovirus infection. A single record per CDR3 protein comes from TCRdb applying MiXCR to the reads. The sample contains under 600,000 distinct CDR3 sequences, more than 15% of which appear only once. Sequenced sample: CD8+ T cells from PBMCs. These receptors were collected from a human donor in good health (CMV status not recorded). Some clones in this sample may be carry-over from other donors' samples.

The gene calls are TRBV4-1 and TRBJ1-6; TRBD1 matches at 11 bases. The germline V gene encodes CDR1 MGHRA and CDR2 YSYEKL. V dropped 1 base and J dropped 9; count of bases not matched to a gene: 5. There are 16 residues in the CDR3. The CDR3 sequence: CASSQGDRGLISPLHF. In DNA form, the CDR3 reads TGCGCCAGCAGCCAAGGGGACAGGGGGTTAATTTCACCCCTCCACTTT.

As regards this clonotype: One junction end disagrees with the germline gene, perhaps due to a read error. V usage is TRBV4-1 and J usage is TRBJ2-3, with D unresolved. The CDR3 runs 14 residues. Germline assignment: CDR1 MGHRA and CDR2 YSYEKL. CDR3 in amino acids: CASSPSDRADTQYF. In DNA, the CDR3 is TGCGCAAGCAGCCCAAGTGATAGAGCAGATACGCAGTATTTT.

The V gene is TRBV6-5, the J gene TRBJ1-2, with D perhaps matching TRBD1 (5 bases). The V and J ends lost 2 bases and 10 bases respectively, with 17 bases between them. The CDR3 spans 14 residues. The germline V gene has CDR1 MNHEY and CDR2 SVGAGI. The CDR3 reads CASSYRGTARDYTF. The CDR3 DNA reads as TGTGCCAGCAGTTACCGGGGGACGGCCAGGGACTACACCTTC.

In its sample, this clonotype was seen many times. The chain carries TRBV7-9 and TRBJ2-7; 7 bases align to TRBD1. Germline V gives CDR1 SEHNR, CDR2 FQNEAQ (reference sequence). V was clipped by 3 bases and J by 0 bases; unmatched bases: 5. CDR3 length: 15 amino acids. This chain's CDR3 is CASSFQDRFSYEQYF. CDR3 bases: TGTGCCAGCAGCTTTCAGGACAGGTTCTCCTACGAGCAGTACTTC.

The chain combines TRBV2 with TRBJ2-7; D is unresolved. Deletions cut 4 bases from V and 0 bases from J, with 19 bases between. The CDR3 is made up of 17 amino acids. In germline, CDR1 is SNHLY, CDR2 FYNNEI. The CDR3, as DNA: TGTGCCAGCAGTGTTTCAATCGGCAGTAGATACTCCTACGAGCAGTACTTC. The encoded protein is CASSVSIGSRYSYEQYF.

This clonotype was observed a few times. CDR3 loop: CASSIKEGELFF. CDR3 DNA sequence: TGCGCCAGCAGCATTAAAGAAGGGGAGCTGTTTTTT. The rearrangement uses TRBV5-1 and TRBJ2-2; D call uncertain. Germline lookup yields CDR1 SGHRS and CDR2 YFSETQ. V gave up 4 bases and J gave up 8 bases, with 9 bases separating them. This CDR3 has 12 residues.

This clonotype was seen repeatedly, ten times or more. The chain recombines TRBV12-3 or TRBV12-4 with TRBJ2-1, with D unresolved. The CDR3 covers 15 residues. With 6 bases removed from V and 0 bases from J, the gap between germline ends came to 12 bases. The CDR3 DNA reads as TGTGCCAGCAGAACGAGTGCGAGCTCCTACAATGAGCAGTTCTTC. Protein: CASRTSASSYNEQFF.

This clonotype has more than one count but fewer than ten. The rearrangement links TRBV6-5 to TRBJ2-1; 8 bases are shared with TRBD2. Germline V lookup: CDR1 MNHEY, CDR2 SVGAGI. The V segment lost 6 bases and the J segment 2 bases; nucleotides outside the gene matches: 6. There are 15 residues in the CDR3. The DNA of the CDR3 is TGTGCCAGCAGCCAGCCGACTAGCGCCTACAATGAGCAGTTCTTC. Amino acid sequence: CASSQPTSAYNEQFF.

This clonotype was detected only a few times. CDR3 sequence reads: CASSFNNGPTGYTF. CDR3 DNA sequence: TGTGCCAGCAGCTTTAATAATGGGCCTACGGGCTACACCTTC. This chain joins TRBV7-3 and TRBJ1-2; D gene ambiguous. This CDR3 has 14 amino acids. Germline CDR1 SGHTA, CDR2 FQGTGA. V was shortened by 3 bases and J by 8 bases, with 16 bases between the two germline ends. Full variable domain (missing parts from reference TRBV7-3 and TRBJ1-2): GAGVSQTPSNKVTEKGKYVELRCDPISGHTALYWYRQSLGQGPEFLIYFQGTGAADDSGLPNDRFFAVRPEGSVSTLKIQRTERGDSAVYLCASSFNNGPTGYTFGSGTRLTVV.

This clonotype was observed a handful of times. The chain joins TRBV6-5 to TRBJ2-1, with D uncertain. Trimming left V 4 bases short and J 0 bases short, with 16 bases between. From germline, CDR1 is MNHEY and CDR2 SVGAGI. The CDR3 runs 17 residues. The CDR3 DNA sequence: TGTGCCAGCAGTTGGCTCACGGGCAGTACCTCCTACAATGAGCAGTTCTTC. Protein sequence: CASSWLTGSTSYNEQFF.

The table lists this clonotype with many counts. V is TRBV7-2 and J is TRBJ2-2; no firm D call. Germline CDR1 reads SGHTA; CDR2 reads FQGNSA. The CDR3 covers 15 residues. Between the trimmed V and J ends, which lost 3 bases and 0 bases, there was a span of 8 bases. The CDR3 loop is CASSFPDSNTGELFF. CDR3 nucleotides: TGTGCCAGCAGCTTCCCAGATTCGAACACCGGGGAGCTGTTTTTT.

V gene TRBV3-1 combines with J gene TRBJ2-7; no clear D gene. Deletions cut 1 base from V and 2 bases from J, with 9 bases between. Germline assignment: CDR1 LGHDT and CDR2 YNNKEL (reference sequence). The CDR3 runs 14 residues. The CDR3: CASSQVMEAYEQYF. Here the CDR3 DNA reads TGTGCCAGCAGCCAAGTTATGGAAGCCTACGAGCAGTACTTC.

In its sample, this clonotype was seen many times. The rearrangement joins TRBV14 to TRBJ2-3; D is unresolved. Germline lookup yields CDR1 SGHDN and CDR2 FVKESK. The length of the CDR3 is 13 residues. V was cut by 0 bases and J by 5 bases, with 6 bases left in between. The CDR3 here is CASSQDNGDTQYF. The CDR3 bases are TGTGCCAGCAGCCAAGATAATGGAGATACGCAGTATTTT.

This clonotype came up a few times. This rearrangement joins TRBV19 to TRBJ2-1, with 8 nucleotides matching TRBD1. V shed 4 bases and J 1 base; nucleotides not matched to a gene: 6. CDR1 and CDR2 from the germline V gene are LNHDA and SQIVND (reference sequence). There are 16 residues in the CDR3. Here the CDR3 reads CASSTRQGPSYNEQFF. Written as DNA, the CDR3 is TGTGCCAGTAGTACGAGACAGGGGCCATCCTACAATGAGCAGTTCTTC. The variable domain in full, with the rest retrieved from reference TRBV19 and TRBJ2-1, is DGGITQSPKYLFRKEGQNVTLSCEQNLNHDAMYWYRQDPGQGLRLIYYSQIVNDFQKGDIAEGYSVSREKKESFPLTVTSAQKNPTAFYLCASSTRQGPSYNEQFFGPGTRLTVL.

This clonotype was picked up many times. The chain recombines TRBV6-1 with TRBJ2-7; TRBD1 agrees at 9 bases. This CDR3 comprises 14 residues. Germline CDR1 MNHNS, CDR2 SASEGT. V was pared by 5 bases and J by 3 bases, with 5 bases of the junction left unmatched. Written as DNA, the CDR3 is TGTGCCAGCAGTCCCCGGGACAGGGTCTACGAGCAGTACTTC. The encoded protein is CASSPRDRVYEQYF.